Presented here are 28 T cell receptor beta chains from one specimen sequenced in a study of cytomegalovirus exposure and HLA in healthy donors. 13 Jbeta primers and 60 Vbeta primers were used for the PCR. The protocol was immunoSEQ multiplex PCR, while the TCRdb copy is restricted to in-frame clones and leaves out a portion. This table holds 60,000 to 100,000 clones, 78% found once. Sequencing input: PBMCs. The origin of the receptors is a man in his forties or fifties in good health and CMV-seronegative.

Concerning this clone: This same CDR3 is encoded by further DNA sequences in the sample. The chain employs TRBV28 and TRBJ1-2; the match to TRBD1 covers 8 bases. Germline V lookup: CDR1 MDHEN, CDR2 SYDVKM. With V trimmed by 4 bases and J by 8 bases, 0 bases remained unmatched. CDR3 length: 11 amino acids. The CDR3 DNA follows: TGTGCCAGCAGTTCAGGGGGCGGCTACACCTTC. This gives the protein CASSSGGGYTF.

This clone was detected a few times. The CDR3 is CASRSTGRNQPQHF. DNA for the CDR3: TGTGCCAGCAGGTCGACAGGGCGCAATCAGCCCCAGCATTTT. The chain recombines TRBV6-6 with TRBJ1-5; 7 nucleotides match TRBD1. Germline trimming cut 6 bases from V and 2 bases from J; bases unmatched to any gene: 4. Germline assignment: CDR1 MNHNY and CDR2 SVGAGI (reference sequence). The CDR3 spans 14 residues.

The CDR3 nucleotides read TGTGCCAGCAGGACAAGGGGGGGTATGTCCTACGAGCAGTACTTC. Its protein is CASRTRGGMSYEQYF. The chain carries TRBV28 and TRBJ2-7; TRBD2 might be the D (7 bases). Germline CDR1 and CDR2: MDHEN and SYDVKM. CDR3 length: 15 residues. Trimming removed 6 bases from V and 1 base from J, with 16 bases in between.

In this sample, this clone turned up a few times. The chain recombines TRBV6-1 with TRBJ2-5; the match to TRBD1 covers 9 bases. The V gene end was trimmed by 6 bases and the J gene end by 7 bases; junction bases not matched to a gene: 9. This CDR3 has 14 residues. Germline-derived CDR1 and CDR2 are MNHNS and SASEGT. The CDR3 DNA follows: TGTGCCAGCAGACCACCGGGACAGGGAACGACCCAGTACTTC. Translated: CASRPPGQGTTQYF.

J is TRBJ2-5 and V is TRBV28, with 8 bases identical to TRBD1. The J call may be incorrect, as the DNA end agrees better with TRBJ2-7. CDR1 and CDR2 from the germline V gene are MDHEN and SYDVKM. This CDR3 has 16 residues. Written as DNA, the CDR3 is TGTGCCAGCAGTAGTACAGGACAGGGAATGTCTCACGAGCAGTACTTC. As protein: CASSSTGQGMSHEQYF.

The chain recombines TRBV14 with TRBJ2-2, with D possibly matching TRBD2 (6 bases). Trimming took 4 bases from V and 6 from J, leaving 15 bases between them. Germline V gene data show CDR1 as SGHDN and CDR2 as FVKESK. The CDR3 consists of 15 residues. DNA of the CDR3: TGTGCCAGCAGCCCCCGGGGACTGCCCCCCGGGGAGCTGTTTTTT. Its protein is CASSPRGLPPGELFF.

This chain uses TRBV7-9 with TRBJ2-6; D uncertain. The CDR3 has 16 amino acids. CDR1 is SEHNR, CDR2 FQNEAQ, per germline (reference sequence). V shed 0 bases and J shed 0 bases, with 6 bases lying between them. CDR3 amino acids: CASSLASVSGANVLTF. The CDR3 DNA is TGTGCCAGCAGCTTAGCATCCGTCTCTGGGGCCAACGTCCTGACTTTC.

The J gene is TRBJ2-2, the V gene TRBV2, with a weak D call TRBD2 (5 bases). Germline CDR1 and CDR2: SNHLY and FYNNEI. V was shortened by 7 bases and J by 2 bases, with 8 bases between the two germline ends. The CDR3 totals 13 residues. The CDR3 sequence: CASNGVNTGELFF. CDR3 nucleotide sequence: TGTGCCAGCAACGGGGTTAACACCGGGGAGCTGTTTTTT.

The chain couples TRBV6-1 to TRBJ2-7; 11 bases match TRBD2. This CDR3 has 15 amino acids. Losses at the gene ends were 7 bases for V and 0 bases for J; bases not matched to a gene: 5. Looked up from germline, CDR1 is MNHNS and CDR2 is SASEGT. CDR3 in amino acids: CASNGLAGSSYEQYF. The CDR3 DNA reads TGTGCCAGCAACGGACTAGCGGGTTCCTCCTACGAGCAGTACTTC.

V gene TRBV6-6 combines with J gene TRBJ1-1, with a weak D call TRBD1 (5 bases). This CDR3 contains 13 residues. V shed 7 bases and J shed 5 bases, with 14 bases lying between them. The germline gives CDR1 MNHNY, CDR2 SVGAGI (reference sequence). The CDR3 spells CASTLERGTEAFF. The CDR3 coding sequence is TGTGCCAGCACTCTAGAGCGGGGGACTGAAGCTTTCTTT.

This chain connects TRBV7-2 to TRBJ2-5, with D possibly matching TRBD2 (7 bases). The CDR3 covers 16 residues. Trimming removed 2 bases from V and 1 base from J, with 14 bases in between. Germline CDR1 and CDR2: SGHTA and FQGNSA. CDR3: CASSLSGASGQETQYF. The DNA of the CDR3 is TGTGCCAGCAGCTTATCAGGGGCTAGCGGCCAAGAGACCCAGTACTTC. Variable domain in full (rest from reference TRBV7-2 and TRBJ2-5): GAGVSQSPSNKVTEKGKDVELRCDPISGHTALYWYRQSLGQGLEFLIYFQGNSAPDKSGLPSDRFSAERTGGSVSTLTIQRTQQEDSAVYLCASSLSGASGQETQYFGPGTRLLVL.

The chain couples TRBV9 to TRBJ2-3; 8 nucleotides line up with TRBD2. Germline V lookup: CDR1 SGDLS, CDR2 YYNGEE. The trim removed 4 bases at V and 0 bases at J, leaving 16 bases unmatched. The CDR3 extends over 19 amino acids. CDR3 in amino acids: CASSPFSGRSGGSTDTQYF. The CDR3, as DNA: TGTGCCAGCAGCCCATTCAGCGGGAGATCCGGTGGTAGCACAGATACGCAGTATTTT. Filled out from reference TRBV9 and TRBJ2-3, the complete variable domain reads DSGVTQTPKHLITATGQRVTLRCSPRSGDLSVYWYQQSLDQGLQFLIQYYNGEERAKGNILERFSAQQFPDLHSELNLSSLELGDSALYFCASSPFSGRSGGSTDTQYFGPGTRLTVL.

V gene TRBV7-9 combines with J gene TRBJ2-7, with 8 bases aligning to TRBD2. Germline CDR1 reads SEHNR; CDR2 reads FQNEAQ (reference sequence). The CDR3 length is 14 residues. V lost 0 bases and J lost 5; bases outside the gene matches: 3. The CDR3 loop is CASSLAGGGNEQYF. For the CDR3, the DNA is TGTGCCAGCAGCTTAGCGGGCGGGGGGAACGAGCAGTACTTC.

V usage is TRBV18 and J usage is TRBJ2-2, with TRBD2 as a possible D gene (6 bases). This CDR3 comprises 16 residues. Germline CDR1 is KGHSH and CDR2 is LQKENI. V shed 4 bases and J shed 1 base, with 13 bases lying between them. The CDR3 reads CASSQSPGRNTGELFF. The CDR3 coding sequence is TGTGCCAGCTCACAGTCGCCCGGGAGGAACACCGGGGAGCTGTTTTTT. The entire variable domain, with the rest obtained from reference TRBV18 and TRBJ2-2, is as follows: NAGVMQNPRHLVRRRGQEARLRCSPMKGHSHVYWYRQLPEEGLKFMVYLQKENIIDESGMPKERFSAEFPKEGPSILRIQQVVRGDSAAYFCASSQSPGRNTGELFFGEGSRLTVL.

The rearrangement uses TRBV30 and TRBJ2-1, with 9 bases identical to TRBD2. The length of the CDR3 is 12 residues. With 0 bases clipped from V and 15 bases from J, the junction kept 6 bases outside the gene matches. Germline V lookup: CDR1 GTSNPN, CDR2 SVGIG (reference sequence). The CDR3 DNA reads TGTGCCTGGAGTGTTCGCGGGAGGGTCCCGTTCTTC. It yields the protein CAWSVRGRVPFF.

The chain employs TRBV19 and TRBJ2-4, with D possibly TRBD2 on 6 matching bases. CDR3 length: 16 amino acids. CDR1 is LNHDA, CDR2 SQIVND, per germline (reference sequence). Trimming shortened V by 3 bases and J by 0 bases, and 12 bases separated the two germline ends. This CDR3 reads CASSIRGTVAKNIQYF. In DNA, the CDR3 is TGTGCCAGTAGTATCCGGGGGACTGTAGCCAAAAACATTCAGTACTTC.

This chain uses TRBV4-1 with TRBJ2-3; D is ambiguous. The CDR3 totals 16 residues. Germline CDR1 reads MGHRA; CDR2 reads YSYEKL. The V and J ends lost 1 base and 4 bases respectively, with 15 bases between them. CDR3 DNA: TGCGCCAGCAGCCAAGGCTTAGCCCACGCCGCAGATACGCAGTATTTT. As protein: CASSQGLAHAADTQYF.

The chain recombines TRBV25-1 with TRBJ1-2; TRBD1 is a possible D gene (5 bases). Germline CDR1 is MGHDK and CDR2 is SYGVNS. Trimming left V 4 bases short and J 7 bases short, with 13 bases between. The CDR3 runs 13 residues. This CDR3 is CASSAGRGGGYTF. Here the CDR3 DNA reads TGTGCCAGCAGTGCGGGCCGGGGGGGTGGCTACACCTTC.

This rearrangement joins TRBV28 to TRBJ1-5; TRBD1 might be the D (5 bases). The CDR3 is 15 residues long. Germline V CDR1 and CDR2: MDHEN, SYDVKM. V was cut by 6 bases and J by 0 bases, with 12 bases left in between. CDR3 protein: CASRLTAYSNQPQHF. In DNA form, the CDR3 reads TGTGCCAGCAGGCTGACAGCTTATAGCAATCAGCCCCAGCATTTT.

This clone turned up a few times. The rearrangement uses TRBV19 and TRBJ2-4; unclear D gene. CDR3 length equals 18 residues. Trimming stripped 3 bases from V and 0 bases from J, with 18 bases between. Per the germline V gene, CDR1 is LNHDA and CDR2 is SQIVND (reference sequence). The CDR3 sequence is CASSIQPGQALAKNIQYF. The CDR3 DNA follows: TGTGCCAGTAGTATTCAGCCCGGCCAGGCGCTAGCCAAAAACATTCAGTACTTC.

This chain joins TRBV6-1 and TRBJ1-5; TRBD1 matches 10 bases. The ends lost 4 bases at V and 1 base at J; junction bases unmatched: 7. Germline V gene sequence: CDR1 MNHNS, CDR2 SASEGT. The CDR3 has 17 residues. CDR3 in DNA: TGTGCCAGCAGTGGACGACAGGGGGCGTTCAGCAATCAGCCCCAGCATTTT. Translating gives CASSGRQGAFSNQPQHF.

V and J are TRBV21-1 and TRBJ1-2; TRBD1 is the table's D call and was not checked against the DNA. TRBV21-1 is an annotated pseudogene. This CDR3 is built from 18 residues. CDR3 DNA: TGTGCCAGCAGCAAAGTTTATGTTTTTGGGACAGTCGGGTATGGCTACACCTTC. It specifies CASSKVYVFGTVGYGYTF.

The chain uses TRBV19 and TRBJ2-1, with D tentatively TRBD2 (6 bases). Germline CDR1 LNHDA, CDR2 SQIVND (reference sequence). V dropped 3 bases and J dropped 5 bases, with 11 bases sitting between them. The CDR3 length is 14 residues. The CDR3 bases are TGTGCCAGTAGTATCCGACTAGGGAACAATGAGCAGTTCTTC. Protein sequence: CASSIRLGNNEQFF.

The V gene is TRBV2, the J gene TRBJ2-3, with 8 bases identical to TRBD2. Germline CDR1 SNHLY, CDR2 FYNNEI. CDR3 length: 18 amino acids. The V segment lost 1 base and the J segment 6 bases; nucleotides outside the gene matches: 15. Written as DNA, the CDR3 is TGTGCCAGCAGTGAAGAACTAACTAGCGGATCAGTGGTGGATACGCAGTATTTT. Residues: CASSEELTSGSVVDTQYF.

The V and J genes are TRBV6-6 and TRBJ1-3; 9 bases are a match to TRBD1. Germline V gene sequence: CDR1 MNHNY, CDR2 SVGAGI (reference sequence). V lost 6 bases and J lost 7; bases outside the gene matches: 4. This CDR3 is 13 amino acids long. DNA for the CDR3: TGTGCCAGCAGGCCCGGGACAGGGAACACCATATATTTT. The encoded protein is CASRPGTGNTIYF.

The rearrangement joins TRBV19 to TRBJ2-5; 7 bases map to TRBD1. The CDR3 runs 14 residues. V was clipped by 3 bases and J by 4 bases; unmatched bases: 5. Per the germline V gene, CDR1 is LNHDA and CDR2 is SQIVND (reference sequence). The CDR3 sequence: CASSMRQGRETQYF. DNA of the CDR3: TGTGCCAGTAGTATGAGACAGGGTAGAGAGACCCAGTACTTC.

The sample holds one count of this clone. This CDR3 is also generated by other DNA sequences in the sample. V and J are TRBV4-2 and TRBJ2-7; TRBD2 agrees at 9 bases. With 4 bases clipped from V and 4 bases from J, the junction kept 11 bases outside the gene matches. CDR1 and CDR2 (germline): LGHNA, YNFKEQ. There are 16 residues in the CDR3. For the CDR3, the DNA is TGTGCCAGCAGCCCGGGAGGCAGCGGGAGGTTATACGAGCAGTACTTC. Translated: CASSPGGSGRLYEQYF.

The chain carries TRBV28 and TRBJ1-6, with D unresolved. The CDR3 extends over 11 amino acids. CDR1 MDHEN and CDR2 SYDVKM come from the germline V gene. Trimming took 7 bases from V and 15 from J, leaving 13 bases between them. CDR3 residues: CASTLGRDLHF. The CDR3 nucleotides read TGTGCCAGCACTCTTGGTCGGGACCTCCACTTT.